The 21 T cell receptor beta chains below were found in one sample sequenced in a study of CD8 T cells in Susac syndrome. RNA amounts of roughly 0.5 to 1 ug underwent reverse transcription with random hexamers. Each CDR3 protein gets one entry after TCRdb re-called the immunoSEQ multiplex PCR reads with MiXCR. The sample holds 150,000 to 200,000 distinct CDR3 sequences; approximately 93% are singletons and the top ten take around 0.093%. Sequenced material: CD4+ T cells from PBMCs. These receptors all come from a human donor with multiple sclerosis.

The gene calls are TRBV19 and TRBJ1-2; 9 bases agree with TRBD1. CDR1 and CDR2 (germline): LNHDA, SQIVND (reference sequence). The CDR3 is made up of 14 amino acids. With V trimmed by 6 bases and J by 2 bases, 4 bases remained unmatched. The CDR3 region is CASRDRGWNYGYTF. Here the CDR3 DNA reads TGTGCCAGTAGGGACAGGGGATGGAACTATGGCTACACCTTC.

This clonotype appeared a few times. The V and J genes are TRBV7-7 and TRBJ2-5, with 9 bases that match TRBD1. Trimming took 5 bases from V and 5 from J; bases not matched to a gene: 6. In germline, CDR1 is SSHAT, CDR2 FNYEAQ (reference sequence). CDR3 length: 14 residues. The CDR3 here is CASSQQGAGETQYF. DNA for the CDR3: TGTGCCAGCAGCCAACAGGGGGCGGGGGAGACCCAGTACTTC. Drawing the rest from reference TRBV7-7 and TRBJ2-5, the complete variable domain is GAGVSQSPRYKVTKRGQDVTLRCDPISSHATLYWYQQALGQGPEFLTYFNYEAQPDKSGLPSDRFSAERPEGSISTLTIQRTEQRDSAMYRCASSQQGAGETQYFGPGTRLLVL.

The chain recombines TRBV3-1 with TRBJ2-1; tentatively, D is TRBD1 or TRBD2 (5 bases each). Germline loops: CDR1 LGHDT, CDR2 YNNKEL (reference sequence). V shed 1 base and J shed 5 bases, with 18 bases lying between them. The CDR3 extends over 17 amino acids. CDR3 in amino acids: CASSQGQTGRVHNEQFF. The CDR3 region has the DNA TGTGCCAGCAGCCAAGGTCAAACGGGACGAGTCCACAATGAGCAGTTCTTC.

The chain uses TRBV7-9 and TRBJ2-2; TRBD1 agrees at 7 bases. The CDR3 is 15 amino acids. CDR1 and CDR2 from the germline V gene are SEHNR and FQNEAQ (reference sequence). The trim removed 2 bases at V and 7 bases at J, leaving 7 bases unmatched. Written as DNA, the CDR3 is TGTGCCAGCAGCTTACGACAGGGCTACGTCGGGGAGCTGTTTTTT. It yields the protein CASSLRQGYVGELFF.

This rearrangement joins TRBV6-6 to TRBJ2-7; TRBD2 is a possible D gene (5 bases). Germline CDR1 reads MNHNY; CDR2 reads SVGAGI (reference sequence). The ends were cut back, 11 bases at V and 7 bases at J, with 18 bases in the middle. The CDR3 loop spans 12 amino acids. CDR3 residues: CALRELREEQYF. The CDR3 nucleotides are TGTGCCCTGAGGGAGCTAAGAGAGGAGCAGTACTTC.

The gene calls are TRBV30 and TRBJ2-1; no clear D. V dropped 0 bases and J dropped 9 bases, with 12 bases sitting between them. Germline loops: CDR1 GTSNPN, CDR2 SVGIG (reference sequence). The CDR3 loop spans 13 amino acids. Here the CDR3 reads CAWSVLVFTEQFF. CDR3 coding DNA: TGTGCCTGGAGTGTACTGGTTTTCACTGAGCAGTTCTTC.

The V gene is TRBV28, the J gene TRBJ1-1; no firm D call. CDR3 length: 14 amino acids. Trimming pared 1 base from V and 1 base from J, leaving 7 bases between. Germline lookup yields CDR1 MDHEN and CDR2 SYDVKM. The CDR3 loop reads CASSLLGRNTEAFF. CDR3 sequence (DNA): TGTGCCAGCAGTTTATTAGGCCGGAACACTGAAGCTTTCTTT.

The chain combines TRBV19 with TRBJ2-2; 9 nucleotides line up with TRBD1. Germline CDR1 reads LNHDA; CDR2 reads SQIVND (reference sequence). The CDR3 runs to 16 residues. V trimming: 5 bases; J trimming: 4 bases; junction bases outside the gene matches: 8. The chain's CDR3 is CASSHSRDRATGELFF. In DNA, the CDR3 is TGTGCCAGTAGTCACTCCCGGGACAGGGCCACCGGGGAGCTGTTTTTT.

The rearrangement links TRBV9 to TRBJ1-3, with TRBD1 matching 8 bases. Trimming at V came to 4 bases and at J to 0 bases, leaving 6 bases not matched to a gene. The CDR3 is 16 residues long. Looked up from germline, CDR1 is SGDLS and CDR2 is YYNGEE. CDR3 bases: TGTGCCAGCAGCACCCTGGGACAGGTCTCTGGAAACACCATATATTTT. Its translation: CASSTLGQVSGNTIYF.

Here the CDR3 reads CSVEMGWGETQYF. As DNA, the CDR3 is TGCAGCGTTGAAATGGGATGGGGAGAGACCCAGTACTTC. V is TRBV29-1 and J is TRBJ2-5; D gene uncertain. Trimming removed 2 bases from V and 4 bases from J, with 11 bases in between. Germline V CDR1 and CDR2: SQVTM, ANQGSEA. The CDR3 totals 13 residues.

Here the CDR3 reads CSVVRANTEAFF. In nucleotides, the CDR3 is TGCAGCGTTGTCCGGGCGAACACTGAAGCTTTCTTT. This rearrangement joins TRBV29-1 to TRBJ1-1; D call uncertain. Trimming took off 4 bases at V and 1 base at J, with 7 bases between the two ends. In germline, CDR1 is SQVTM, CDR2 ANQGSEA. The CDR3 covers 12 residues.

This clonotype was observed once. The rearrangement links TRBV7-8 to TRBJ1-5; D is undetermined. Germline CDR1 reads SGHVS; CDR2 reads FQNEAQ. Trimming removed 5 bases from V and 5 bases from J, with 13 bases in between. CDR3 length equals 14 residues. CDR3 sequence: CASSRRESHQPQHF. The CDR3 nucleotides read TGTGCCAGCAGCCGGAGGGAAAGCCATCAGCCCCAGCATTTT.

This chain joins TRBV15 and TRBJ1-4; D is ambiguous. The germline V gene encodes CDR1 LNHNV and CDR2 YYDKDF (reference sequence). This CDR3 has 14 residues. Trimming shortened V by 3 bases and J by 3 bases, and 8 bases separated the two germline ends. CDR3 in amino acids: CATSRGFPNEKLFF. The CDR3 DNA reads TGTGCCACCAGCAGGGGGTTTCCTAATGAAAAACTGTTTTTT.

The chain carries TRBV4-2 and TRBJ2-3; no firm D call. V was trimmed by 1 base and J by 3 bases, leaving 11 bases between them. The CDR3 consists of 15 residues. The germline CDR1 and CDR2 sequences are LGHNA and YNFKEQ. CDR3 amino acids: CASSQAAKPTDTQYF. The CDR3 nucleotides are TGTGCCAGCAGCCAAGCGGCTAAGCCGACAGATACGCAGTATTTT.

V gene TRBV14 combines with J gene TRBJ1-1, with TRBD1 matching 7 bases. The CDR3 spans 16 residues. V shed 0 bases, J shed 3 bases, and the junction held 7 bases outside the gene matches. Germline assignment: CDR1 SGHDN and CDR2 FVKESK. CDR3 protein: CASSQDGQVRYTEAFF. The DNA for the CDR3 is TGTGCCAGCAGCCAAGACGGACAGGTTCGGTACACTGAAGCTTTCTTT.

The chain links TRBV2 to TRBJ1-5; D gene unclear. This CDR3 is 15 amino acids long. Germline V lookup: CDR1 SNHLY, CDR2 FYNNEI. V shed 3 bases and J shed 0 bases, with 9 bases lying between them. The CDR3 spells CASSDGRNSNQPQHF. CDR3 sequence (DNA): TGTGCCAGCAGTGACGGACGGAATAGCAATCAGCCCCAGCATTTT.

The V call is TRBV29-1, the J call TRBJ2-1, with 7 bases that match TRBD1. The CDR3 runs to 13 residues. The V gene's germline CDR1 is SQVTM and CDR2 ANQGSEA. Here the CDR3 reads CTVRIGGANEQFF. In DNA form, the CDR3 reads TGCACCGTCAGGATAGGGGGCGCGAATGAGCAGTTCTTC.

The chain recombines TRBV12-3 or TRBV12-4 with TRBJ1-5; TRBD1 aligns across 8 bases. The CDR3 runs to 14 residues. The J segment lost 6 bases and the V segment lost 5 bases, leaving 6 bases of the junction unmatched. The CDR3 loop is CASSGRQGIQPQHF. CDR3 nucleotide sequence: TGTGCCAGCAGTGGACGACAGGGGATTCAGCCCCAGCATTTT.

This sequence joins TRBV4-2 and TRBJ2-7, with D perhaps TRBD2 (6 bases). There are 15 residues in the CDR3. Trimming left V 0 bases short and J 3 bases short, with 12 bases between. Germline V gives CDR1 LGHNA, CDR2 YNFKEQ. The CDR3 reads CASSQEGTSLYEQYF. The CDR3 DNA is TGTGCCAGCAGCCAAGAGGGGACTTCGCTCTACGAGCAGTACTTC.

This sequence joins TRBV15 and TRBJ1-5; D possibly corresponds to TRBD1 (5 bases). This CDR3 has 13 residues. Germline-derived CDR1 and CDR2 are LNHNV and YYDKDF (reference sequence). Trimming removed 8 bases at V and 5 bases at J, with 13 bases between. CDR3 residues: CATSLRGHQPQHF. The DNA of the CDR3 is TGTGCCACCTCACTGAGGGGTCATCAGCCCCAGCATTTT.

The CDR3 sequence: CASESLTGEGGELFF. DNA of the CDR3: TGTGCCAGCGAAAGTCTGACAGGGGAGGGCGGGGAGCTGTTTTTT. The rearrangement joins TRBV19 to TRBJ2-2, with a weak D call TRBD1 (8 bases). Germline lookup yields CDR1 LNHDA and CDR2 SQIVND (reference sequence). The CDR3 is 15 amino acids. Between the trimmed V and J ends, which lost 9 bases and 7 bases, there was a span of 21 bases.